A single sample is the source of the 20 T cell receptor beta chains below, sequenced in a study of T cells after yellow fever vaccination. TCRdb used MiXCR to reprocess the 5' RACE reads, holding one entry per CDR3 protein. The profile covers 300,000 to 450,000 distinct CDR3 sequences, with 8% to 9.5% appearing a single time and approximately 15% taken by the ten largest. Sequencing used PBMCs, obtained 35 to 50 days after the first yellow fever vaccination. The receptor set was obtained from a man aged 18 to 35 who received the YFV17D yellow fever vaccine.

The chain recombines TRBV6-1 with TRBJ1-5; D is ambiguous. Trimming removed 2 bases from V and 6 bases from J, with 2 bases in between. CDR1 MNHNS and CDR2 SASEGT come from the germline V gene. The CDR3 length is 11 residues. The CDR3 DNA sequence: TGTGCCAGCAGTGAATTTCAGCCCCAGCATTTT. This encodes CASSEFQPQHF.

The J gene is TRBJ2-7, the V gene TRBV4-1; a weak D match, TRBD2 (5 bases). This CDR3 has 14 residues. Germline values: CDR1 MGHRA, CDR2 YSYEKL. V lost 1 base and J lost 3, with 10 bases in between. CDR3 nucleotide sequence: TGCGCCAGCAGCCAAGCGTACAGCGGCTACGAGCAGTACTTC. Its protein is CASSQAYSGYEQYF.

The genes are TRBV7-2 and TRBJ2-3; TRBD1 is a possible D gene (6 bases). The CDR3 runs to 15 residues. CDR1 SGHTA and CDR2 FQGNSA come from the germline V gene. V gave up 5 bases and J gave up 5 bases, with 17 bases separating them. DNA of the CDR3: TGTGCCAGCAGCCTCACCCAGGGGCTGGGAGATACGCAGTATTTT. Encoded protein: CASSLTQGLGDTQYF.

The sample holds many counts of this clonotype. This sequence joins TRBV20-1 and TRBJ2-7, with a possible D match to TRBD2 (5 bases). The germline gives CDR1 DFQATT, CDR2 SNEGSKA (reference sequence). The CDR3 contains 14 residues. The V gene lost 3 bases and the J gene lost 2 bases, with 14 bases spanning the gap. The DNA for the CDR3 is TGCAGTGCTAGTCTCCCGGGGTCTACCTACGAGCAGTACTTC. Its protein is CSASLPGSTYEQYF.

This clonotype occurred many times. The chain links TRBV7-2 to TRBJ2-7; the match to TRBD2 covers 7 bases. CDR3 length: 15 amino acids. V was clipped by 0 bases and J by 4 bases; unmatched bases: 6. Germline V CDR1 and CDR2: SGHTA, FQGNSA. CDR3 residues: CASSLAPSGRYEQYF. DNA for the CDR3: TGTGCCAGCAGCTTAGCCCCCTCCGGGAGGTACGAGCAGTACTTC.

The chain employs TRBV12-3 or TRBV12-4 and TRBJ1-1; no definite D call. Trimming took off 3 bases at V and 10 bases at J, with 18 bases between the two ends. This CDR3 is built from 14 residues. The CDR3 spells CASSLTQETIAAFF. CDR3 bases: TGTGCCAGCAGTTTGACCCAGGAAACCATAGCAGCTTTCTTT.

This clonotype was picked up a small number of times. The CDR3 spells CASSYRPLAGKPQETQYF. The CDR3 nucleotides read TGTGCCAGCAGTTACAGACCACTAGCGGGGAAGCCCCAAGAGACCCAGTACTTC. This rearrangement joins TRBV6-5 to TRBJ2-5, with TRBD2 identical over 10 bases. This CDR3 comprises 18 residues. CDR1 MNHEY and CDR2 SVGAGI come from the germline V gene. J was trimmed by 1 base and V by 2 bases; bases with no gene match: 10.

This chain joins TRBV6-5 and TRBJ2-7, with D perhaps TRBD1 (6 bases). This CDR3 has 13 residues. CDR1 is MNHEY, CDR2 SVGAGI, per germline. V lost 2 bases, J lost 7 bases, and 12 bases lay in between. The CDR3 here is CASSYRDTAEQYF. Written as DNA, the CDR3 is TGTGCCAGCAGTTACCGGGACACCGCGGAGCAGTACTTC.

This clonotype came up a few times. This chain joins TRBV5-5 and TRBJ2-6, with D unclear. Trimming cost V 0 bases and J 4 bases, with 14 bases left between them. The V gene's germline CDR1 is SGHKS and CDR2 YYEKEE (reference sequence). This CDR3 contains 17 residues. CDR3 sequence reads: CASSLGRPPTGANVLTF. In nucleotides, the CDR3 is TGTGCCAGCAGCTTGGGAAGGCCCCCTACCGGGGCCAACGTCCTGACTTTC.

This clonotype was seen more than once but under ten times. The chain combines TRBV11-2 with TRBJ2-7, with 7 bases aligning to TRBD1. From germline, CDR1 is SGHAT and CDR2 FQNNGV. The CDR3 runs 12 residues. The V segment lost 5 bases and the J segment 7 bases; nucleotides outside the gene matches: 5. The CDR3 DNA follows: TGTGCCAGCAGCCGGGACAGAACTGAGCAGTACTTC. This codes for CASSRDRTEQYF.

This clonotype was counted between two and nine times. This chain uses TRBV12-3 or TRBV12-4 with TRBJ1-1; no clear D gene. The germline V and J ends were trimmed by 5 bases and 3 bases, with 10 bases remaining between them. This CDR3 contains 13 residues. The CDR3 spells CASSPRAYTEAFF. The CDR3 coding sequence is TGTGCCAGCAGTCCTCGGGCCTACACTGAAGCTTTCTTT.

This sequence joins TRBV12-3 or TRBV12-4 and TRBJ2-1, with D maybe TRBD1 (5 bases). This CDR3 region has 15 residues. V shed 6 bases and J shed 10 bases, with 22 bases lying between them. In nucleotides, the CDR3 is TGTGCCAGCAGATTGGAGCATGGGCAGGGCGGAGAGCAGTTCTTC. Its protein is CASRLEHGQGGEQFF.

The chain employs TRBV10-2 and TRBJ1-5; no definite D call. Germline V gene sequence: CDR1 WSHSY, CDR2 SAAADI. This CDR3 region has 13 residues. V gave up 4 bases and J gave up 3 bases, with 7 bases separating them. Written as DNA, the CDR3 is TGCGCCAGCAGTGCCAGCCCCAATCAGCCCCAGCATTTT. Translation gives CASSASPNQPQHF.

This clonotype was counted a few times. The CDR3 is CASSPQGAYEQYV. The DNA of the CDR3 is TGTGCCAGCTCACCACAGGGGGCCTACGAGCAGTACGTC. The chain uses TRBV18 and TRBJ2-7, with a tentative D call TRBD1 (6 bases). Germline values: CDR1 KGHSH, CDR2 LQKENI. The CDR3 contains 13 residues. V gave up 1 base and J gave up 2 bases, with 6 bases separating them.

Only a few counts were recorded for this clonotype. The chain uses TRBV9 and TRBJ1-5; TRBD1 might be the D (6 bases). The CDR3 loop spans 15 amino acids. Germline CDR1 is SGDLS and CDR2 is YYNGEE. Trimming stripped 5 bases from V and 0 bases from J, with 12 bases between. The CDR3, as DNA: TGTGCCAGCAGTGCCTACAGGGATAGCAATCAGCCCCAGCATTTT. This translates into CASSAYRDSNQPQHF.

This clonotype was counted between two and nine times. The rearrangement links TRBV2 to TRBJ1-1; the D is unclear. This CDR3 region has 13 residues. Germline CDR1 is SNHLY and CDR2 is FYNNEI. The V gene lost 6 bases and the J gene lost 6 bases, with 14 bases spanning the gap. CDR3 protein: CASSVLAPAEAFF. As DNA, the CDR3 is TGTGCCAGCAGCGTCCTAGCTCCCGCTGAAGCTTTCTTT.

This clonotype was observed a few times. The J gene is TRBJ2-5, the V gene TRBV10-3, with 7 nucleotides matching TRBD2. Trimming removed 8 bases from V and 1 base from J; junction bases left unmatched: 7. This CDR3 is 14 amino acids long. Germline V gene data show CDR1 as ENHRY and CDR2 as SYGVKD. The CDR3 spells CAIGSSGLQETQYF. The CDR3 coding sequence is TGTGCCATCGGTTCTAGCGGTCTCCAAGAGACCCAGTACTTC.

This clonotype occurred a few times. The CDR3 is CASSPPKGRADTQYF. The CDR3 region has the DNA TGTGCCAGCTCACCACCGAAGGGGCGGGCAGATACGCAGTATTTT. This rearrangement joins TRBV18 to TRBJ2-3; D possibly uses TRBD1 or TRBD2 (5 bases each). V lost 0 bases to trimming and J lost 4 bases, with 11 bases between them. This CDR3 is 15 amino acids long. Germline CDR1 KGHSH, CDR2 LQKENI.

Only a few counts were recorded for this clonotype. This chain links TRBV20-1 with TRBJ2-5; unclear D gene. V was cut by 1 base and J by 5 bases, with 5 bases left in between. CDR1 and CDR2 from the germline V gene are DFQATT and SNEGSKA (reference sequence). The CDR3 sequence is 11 residues long. The CDR3 spells CSARVVETQYF. In nucleotides, the CDR3 is TGCAGTGCTAGAGTAGTGGAGACCCAGTACTTC.

This clonotype was seen more than once but under ten times. V is TRBV12-5 and J is TRBJ1-1; D may be TRBD1 (5 bases). Germline CDR1 reads LGHNT; CDR2 reads FRNRAP. The V end was cut by 3 bases, the J end by 4 bases, with 6 bases between. This CDR3 spans 12 amino acids. The CDR3 sequence is CASGLGVTEAFF. The CDR3 DNA follows: TGTGCTAGTGGTTTAGGGGTCACTGAAGCTTTCTTT.